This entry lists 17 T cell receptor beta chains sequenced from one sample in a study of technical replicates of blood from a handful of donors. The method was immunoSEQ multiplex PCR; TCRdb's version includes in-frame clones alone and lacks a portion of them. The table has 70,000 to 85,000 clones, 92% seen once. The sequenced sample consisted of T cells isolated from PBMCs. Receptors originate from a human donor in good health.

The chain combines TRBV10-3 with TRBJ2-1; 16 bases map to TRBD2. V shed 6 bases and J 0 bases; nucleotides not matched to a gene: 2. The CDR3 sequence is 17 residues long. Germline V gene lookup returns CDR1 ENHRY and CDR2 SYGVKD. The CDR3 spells CAISGTSGRASYNEQFF. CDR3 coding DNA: TGTGCCATCAGCGGGACTAGCGGGAGGGCCTCCTACAATGAGCAGTTCTTC.

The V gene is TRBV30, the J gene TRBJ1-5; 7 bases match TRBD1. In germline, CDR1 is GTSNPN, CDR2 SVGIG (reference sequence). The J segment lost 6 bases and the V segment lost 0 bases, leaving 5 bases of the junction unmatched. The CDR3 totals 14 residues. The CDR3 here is CAWSVEQGIQPQHF. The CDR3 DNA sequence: TGTGCCTGGAGTGTAGAACAGGGGATTCAGCCCCAGCATTTT.

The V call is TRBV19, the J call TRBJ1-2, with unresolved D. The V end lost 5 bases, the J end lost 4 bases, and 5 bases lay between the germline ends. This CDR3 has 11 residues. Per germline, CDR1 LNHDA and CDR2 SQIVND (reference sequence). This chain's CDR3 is CASSQLYGYTF. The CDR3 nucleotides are TGTGCCAGTAGTCAACTCTATGGCTACACCTTC.

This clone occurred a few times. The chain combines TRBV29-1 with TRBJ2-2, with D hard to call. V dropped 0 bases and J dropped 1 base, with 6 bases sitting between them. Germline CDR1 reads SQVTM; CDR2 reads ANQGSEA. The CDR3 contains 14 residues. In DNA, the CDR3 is TGCAGCGTTGAAGAGTCCCGGAACACCGGGGAGCTGTTTTTT. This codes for CSVEESRNTGELFF.

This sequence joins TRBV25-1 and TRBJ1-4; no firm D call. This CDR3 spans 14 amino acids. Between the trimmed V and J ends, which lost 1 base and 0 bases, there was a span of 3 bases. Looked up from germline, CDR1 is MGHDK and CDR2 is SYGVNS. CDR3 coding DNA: TGTGCCAGCAGTGAATCTGCAACTAATGAAAAACTGTTTTTT. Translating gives CASSESATNEKLFF.

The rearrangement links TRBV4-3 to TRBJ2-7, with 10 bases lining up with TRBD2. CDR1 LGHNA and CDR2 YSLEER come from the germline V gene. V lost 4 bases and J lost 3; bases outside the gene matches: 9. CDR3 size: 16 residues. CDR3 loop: CASSLRGGLAFYEQYF. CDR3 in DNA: TGCGCCAGCAGCCTACGAGGGGGACTAGCGTTCTACGAGCAGTACTTC.

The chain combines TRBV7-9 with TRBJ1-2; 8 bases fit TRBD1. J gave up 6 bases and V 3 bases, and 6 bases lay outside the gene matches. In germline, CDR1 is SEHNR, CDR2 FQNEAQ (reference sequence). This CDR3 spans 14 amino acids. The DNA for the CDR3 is TGTGCCAGCAGCTTTGGGCAGGGGGCTAATGGCTACACCTTC. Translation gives CASSFGQGANGYTF.

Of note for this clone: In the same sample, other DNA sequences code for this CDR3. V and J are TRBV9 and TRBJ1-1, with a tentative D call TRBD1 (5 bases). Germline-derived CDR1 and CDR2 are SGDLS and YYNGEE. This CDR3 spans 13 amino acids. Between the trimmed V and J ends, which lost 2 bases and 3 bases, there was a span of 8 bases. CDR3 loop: CASSVGGDTEAFF. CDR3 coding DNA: TGTGCCAGCAGCGTCGGGGGGGACACTGAAGCTTTCTTT.

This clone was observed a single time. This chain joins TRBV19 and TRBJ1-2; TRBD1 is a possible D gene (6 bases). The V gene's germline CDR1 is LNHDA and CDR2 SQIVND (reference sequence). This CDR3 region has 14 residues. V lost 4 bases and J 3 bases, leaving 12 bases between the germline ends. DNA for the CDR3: TGTGCCAGTAGTACCGCGGCAGGGGACTATGGCTACACCTTC. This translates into CASSTAAGDYGYTF.

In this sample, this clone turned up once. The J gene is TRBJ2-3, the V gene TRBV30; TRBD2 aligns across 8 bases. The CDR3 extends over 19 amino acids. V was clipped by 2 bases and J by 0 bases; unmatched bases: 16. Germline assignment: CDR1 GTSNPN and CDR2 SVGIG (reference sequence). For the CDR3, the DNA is TGTGCCTGGAGTATAAAGCGGGAGAGTCTCTACCCCAGCACAGATACGCAGTATTTT. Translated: CAWSIKRESLYPSTDTQYF.

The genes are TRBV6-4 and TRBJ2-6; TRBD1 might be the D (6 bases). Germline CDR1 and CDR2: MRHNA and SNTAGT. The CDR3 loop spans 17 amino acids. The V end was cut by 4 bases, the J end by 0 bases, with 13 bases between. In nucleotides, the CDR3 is TGTGCCAGCAGTGTCAGGGGAACTAACTCTGGGGCCAACGTCCTGACTTTC. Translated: CASSVRGTNSGANVLTF.

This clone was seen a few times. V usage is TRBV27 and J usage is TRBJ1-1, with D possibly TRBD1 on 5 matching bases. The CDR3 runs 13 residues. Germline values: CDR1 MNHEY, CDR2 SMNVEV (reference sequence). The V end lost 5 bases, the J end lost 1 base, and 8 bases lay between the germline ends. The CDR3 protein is CASSLGANTEAFF. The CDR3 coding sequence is TGTGCCAGCAGTCTAGGGGCGAACACTGAAGCTTTCTTT.

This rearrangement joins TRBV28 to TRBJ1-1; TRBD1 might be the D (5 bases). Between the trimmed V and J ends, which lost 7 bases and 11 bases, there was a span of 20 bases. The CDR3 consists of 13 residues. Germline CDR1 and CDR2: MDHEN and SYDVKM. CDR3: CASIMQGHMAAFF. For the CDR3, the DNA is TGTGCCAGCATTATGCAAGGACACATGGCGGCTTTCTTT.

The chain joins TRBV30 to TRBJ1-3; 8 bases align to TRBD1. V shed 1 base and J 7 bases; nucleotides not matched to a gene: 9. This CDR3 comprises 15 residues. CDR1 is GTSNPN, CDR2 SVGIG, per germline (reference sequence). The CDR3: CAWSAPRDRYNTIYF. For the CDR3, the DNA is TGTGCCTGGAGTGCCCCCCGGGACAGGTACAACACCATATATTTT.

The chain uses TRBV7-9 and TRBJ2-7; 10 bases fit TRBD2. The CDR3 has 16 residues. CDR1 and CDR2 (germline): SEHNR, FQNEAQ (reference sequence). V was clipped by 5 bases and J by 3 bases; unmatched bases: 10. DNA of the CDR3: TGTGCCAGCAGCCCCTATAGGACTAGCGGATACTACGAGCAGTACTTC. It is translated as CASSPYRTSGYYEQYF.

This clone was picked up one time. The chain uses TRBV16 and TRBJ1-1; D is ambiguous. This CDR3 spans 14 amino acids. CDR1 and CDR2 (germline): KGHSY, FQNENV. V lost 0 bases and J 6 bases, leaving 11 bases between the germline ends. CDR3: CASSQSSRYAEAFF. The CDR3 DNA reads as TGTGCCAGCAGCCAATCCTCCAGGTACGCTGAAGCTTTCTTT.

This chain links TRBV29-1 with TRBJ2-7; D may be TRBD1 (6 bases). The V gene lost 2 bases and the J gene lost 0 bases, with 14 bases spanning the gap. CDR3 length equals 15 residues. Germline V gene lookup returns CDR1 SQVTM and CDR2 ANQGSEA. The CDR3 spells CSVEIFGTNSYEQYF. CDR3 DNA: TGCAGCGTTGAAATCTTCGGGACAAACTCCTACGAGCAGTACTTC.